Listed below are T cell receptor beta chains from one sample, sequenced in a study of STAT5B mutations in CD4+ large granular lymphocyte leukemia. TCRdb keeps only in-frame clones here, not all; method: immunoSEQ multiplex PCR. The table shows about 29,000 clones, with approximately 84% occurring only once. The sample taken for sequencing was CD4+ T cells from blood buffy coats. Receptors were obtained from a human donor in good health. Both conserved end residues are part of each CDR3. A D gene is named only where the DNA matches it firmly. Some rows have no size entry. The others give once, few or many, or a class for an expanded clone.

16	-	-	TRBV18	TRBJ2-4	TGTGCCAGCTCACCAAACCAACCCTTAGCCAAAAACATTCAGTACTTC	CASSPNQPLAKNIQYF
12	-	-	TRBV28	TRBJ1-2	TGTGCCAGCAGCCGTGGATCGGTGGGCTACACCTTC	CASSRGSVGYTF
16	once	TRBD1	TRBV11-2	TRBJ1-4	TGTGCCAGCAGCTTAGATAGAACAGGGGTGAAAGAAAAACTGTTTTTT	CASSLDRTGVKEKLFF
16	-	TRBD1	TRBV18	TRBJ2-3	TGTGCCAGCTCACCAGGACAGGGAATGACCACAGATACGCAGTATTTT	CASSPGQGMTTDTQYF
14	few	-	TRBV6-1	TRBJ1-1	TGTGCCAGCAGTGAAGGTCCCGGGACAACTGAAGCTTTCTTT	CASSEGPGTTEAFF
16	-	-	TRBV7-9	TRBJ1-1	TGTGCCAGCAGCTTAGGGTCAGCAACGGGAAACACTGAAGCTTTCTTT	CASSLGSATGNTEAFF
13	-	-	TRBV28	TRBJ1-5	TGTGCCAGCAGTAAGCAAAACAATCAGCCCCAGCATTTT	CASSKQNNQPQHF
14	-	-	TRBV6-1	TRBJ1-3	TGTGCCAGCAGTCCTAGATCGTCTGGAAACACCATATATTTT	CASSPRSSGNTIYF
15	-	TRBD2	TRBV2	TRBJ2-1	TGTGCCAGCAGTCCCCTAGGACTAGTGAGCAATGAGCAGTTCTTC	CASSPLGLVSNEQFF
14	-	-	TRBV28	TRBJ2-3	TGTGCCAGCAGCCCCGACCCCGCAGTGGATACGCAGTATTTT	CASSPDPAVDTQYF
13	-	-	TRBV11-3	TRBJ2-2	TGTGCCAGCAGCATTAGGGACCCCGGGGAGCTGTTTTTT	CASSIRDPGELFF
12	few	-	TRBV10-3	TRBJ1-6	TGTGCCATCAGTGAGTTGTATTCACCCCTCCACTTT	CAISELYSPLHF
14	-	TRBD2	TRBV10-1	TRBJ2-1	TGCGCCAGCAGCGGGACTAGCGGGTTCAATGAGCAGTTCTTC	CASSGTSGFNEQFF
15	once	TRBD1	TRBV6-1	TRBJ1-5	TGTGCCAGCAGGGACAGGGGCGAGAGCAATCAGCCCCAGCATTTT	CASRDRGESNQPQHF
14	-	-	TRBV27	TRBJ2-1	TGTGCCAGCAGTTTATTCGCCGGGGACAATGAGCAGTTCTTC	CASSLFAGDNEQFF
12	-	-	TRBV5-6	TRBJ2-2	TGTGCCAGTAGGGGGTCCACCGGGGAGCTGTTTTTT	CASRGSTGELFF
14	-	-	TRBV6-6	TRBJ1-2	TGTGCCAGCAGTTACTGGATAGGGATGGGCGGCTACACCTTC	CASSYWIGMGGYTF
20	-	TRBD2	TRBV2	TRBJ2-2	TGTGCCAGCAGTGATCCCTCGGGACTAGCGGGAGGTTTCCGCACCGGGGAGCTGTTTTTT	CASSDPSGLAGGFRTGELFF
15	-	-	TRBV25-1	TRBJ1-4	TGTGCCAGCAGTGAACAGGGTTCTCTGGGGGGGAAACTGTTTTTT	CASSEQGSLGGKLFF
14	-	-	TRBV18	TRBJ1-1	TGTGCCAGCTCACCAGTGACCTTGAACACTGAAGCTTTCTTT	CASSPVTLNTEAFF
14	-	TRBD1	TRBV7-9	TRBJ2-2	TGTGCAAGAGGAGGGACAGGGGGGCCCGGGGAGCTGTTTTTT	CARGGTGGPGELFF
13	-	-	TRBV7-9	TRBJ1-2	TGTGCCAGCAGCCGGGACGGAGACTATGGCTACACCTTC	CASSRDGDYGYTF
15	-	TRBD1	TRBV27	TRBJ1-2	TGTGCCAGCAGGGAACTGACAGGGATCGGCTATGGCTACACCTTC	CASRELTGIGYGYTF
15	few	TRBD1	TRBV4-1	TRBJ2-7	TGCGCCAGCAGCCTTAACCAGGGGGCCGCCTACGAGCAGTACTTC	CASSLNQGAAYEQYF
15	-	TRBD2	TRBV7-3	TRBJ2-2	TGTGCCAGCAGATTGGGACTAGCGAACACCGGGGAGCTGTTTTTT	CASRLGLANTGELFF
13	-	-	TRBV25-1	TRBJ2-1	TGTGCCAGCAGTGGCGGGGACTACAATGAGCAGTTCTTC	CASSGGDYNEQFF
14	-	-	TRBV11-2	TRBJ1-3	TGTGCCAGCAACCACGATCCCTCTGGAAACACCATATATTTT	CASNHDPSGNTIYF
15	once	-	TRBV7-9	TRBJ2-3	TGTGCCAGCAGCTTTTCTAGTTCTAGCACAGATACGCAGTATTTT	CASSFSSSSTDTQYF
14	-	TRBD1	TRBV7-9	TRBJ2-1	TGTGCCAGCAGCGCCCAGACAGGGTTGAATGAGCAGTTCTTC	CASSAQTGLNEQFF
18	-	-	TRBV18	TRBJ1-4	TGTGCCAGCTCACCTCGATCCCAGGGGCCGGCAACTAATGAAAAACTGTTTTTT	CASSPRSQGPATNEKLFF
16	-	-	TRBV7-2	TRBJ1-1	TGTGCCAGCAGCCAATTCACGGCAGGGGTGAACACTGAAGCTTTCTTT	CASSQFTAGVNTEAFF
15	-	-	TRBV18	TRBJ1-4	TGTGCCAGCTCACCACCGGCAGGATATGGGGAAAAACTGTTTTTT	CASSPPAGYGEKLFF
15	few	TRBD1	TRBV5-4	TRBJ1-4	TGTGCCAGCAGTCGGCAGGGGGCGAAAGGTGAAAAACTGTTTTTT	CASSRQGAKGEKLFF
16	few	TRBD1	TRBV27	TRBJ1-2	TGTGCCAGCAGTTCGGGCACAGGGGTAGGGAACTATGGCTACACCTTC	CASSSGTGVGNYGYTF
13	-	-	TRBV11-2	TRBJ2-7	TGTGCCAGCAGCCCCCCGGCGGGCTACGAGCAGTACTTC	CASSPPAGYEQYF
14	-	-	TRBV6-5	TRBJ2-1	TGTGCCAGCAGTTACTCCATTCCCCTCAATGAGCAGTTCTTC	CASSYSIPLNEQFF
15	-	TRBD1	TRBV5-6	TRBJ2-1	TGTGCCAGCAGCCTGAGGCAGGGGGCAGGCAATGAGCAGTTCTTC	CASSLRQGAGNEQFF
16	once	TRBD1	TRBV19	TRBJ1-2	TGTGCCAGTAGTCCCAACCGGGACAGGGCAAACTATGGCTACACCTTC	CASSPNRDRANYGYTF
14	-	-	TRBV14	TRBJ1-1	TGTGCCAGCAGCCAAGACAGGCAGAACACTGAAGCTTTCTTT	CASSQDRQNTEAFF
13	few	-	TRBV28	TRBJ2-7	TGTGCCAGCAGTTTTAGCGTCCCCTACGAGCAGTACTTC	CASSFSVPYEQYF
13	once	-	TRBV5-1	TRBJ1-2	TGCGCCAGCAGCTTGGGGCAGGCAAATGGCTACACCTTC	CASSLGQANGYTF
18	-	TRBD2	TRBV25-1	TRBJ2-5	TGTGCCAGCAGTGACACGGGGCCTAGCGGGGGGCCTCGGGAGACCCAGTACTTC	CASSDTGPSGGPRETQYF